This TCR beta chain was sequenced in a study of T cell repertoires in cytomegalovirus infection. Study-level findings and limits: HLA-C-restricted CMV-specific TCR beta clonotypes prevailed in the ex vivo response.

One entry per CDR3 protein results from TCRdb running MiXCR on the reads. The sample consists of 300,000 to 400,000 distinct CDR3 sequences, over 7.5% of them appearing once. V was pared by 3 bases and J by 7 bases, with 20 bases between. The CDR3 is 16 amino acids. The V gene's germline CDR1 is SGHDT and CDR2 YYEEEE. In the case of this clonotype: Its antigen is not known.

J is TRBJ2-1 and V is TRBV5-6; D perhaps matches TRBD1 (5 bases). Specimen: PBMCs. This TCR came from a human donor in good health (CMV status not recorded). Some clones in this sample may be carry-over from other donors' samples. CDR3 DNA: TGTGCCAGCAGCTCCCCCGACAGATTTCTAGGGAATGAGCAGTTCTTC. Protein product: CASSSPDRFLGNEQFF.